This entry lists 5 T cell receptor beta chains sequenced from one sample in a study of cytomegalovirus exposure and HLA in healthy donors. The PCR used 60 Vbeta and 13 Jbeta primers. Here immunoSEQ multiplex PCR was the method, and the copy in TCRdb shows in-frame clones only, minus some. The sample lists roughly 150,000 clones, 76% seen once, with about 1.8% in the top ten. Sequencing was carried out using PBMCs. Every receptor here comes from a woman aged 40-49 years in good health and CMV-seronegative.

The CDR3 spells CASSIEGAAQPQHF. DNA of the CDR3: TGTGCCAGTAGTATAGAGGGGGCAGCTCAGCCCCAGCATTTT. The rearrangement joins TRBV19 to TRBJ1-5, with D possibly being TRBD1 (6 bases). The length of the CDR3 is 14 residues. Germline assignment: CDR1 LNHDA and CDR2 SQIVND (reference sequence). V shed 0 bases and J shed 6 bases, with 9 bases lying between them.

CDR3: CASSPPSGYEQYF. The CDR3 nucleotides are TGTGCCAGTAGTCCGCCGTCCGGGTACGAGCAGTACTTC. The genes are TRBV19 and TRBJ2-7; D gene uncertain. V was pared by 5 bases and J by 4 bases, with 12 bases between. The CDR3 runs to 13 residues. Germline loops: CDR1 LNHDA, CDR2 SQIVND (reference sequence).

The chain couples TRBV27 to TRBJ2-7, with 9 positions matching TRBD1. The V gene's germline CDR1 is MNHEY and CDR2 SMNVEV (reference sequence). J gave up 2 bases and V 5 bases, and 16 bases lay outside the gene matches. The CDR3 runs 18 residues. CDR3 loop: CASSPYLTGTGPPYEQYF. The CDR3 nucleotides are TGTGCCAGCAGTCCATACCTTACCGGGACAGGGCCGCCCTACGAGCAGTACTTC.

The chain recombines TRBV19 with TRBJ2-1, with 14 bases matching TRBD2. Germline CDR1 is LNHDA and CDR2 is SQIVND (reference sequence). There are 15 residues in the CDR3. Trimming removed 5 bases from V and 9 bases from J; junction bases left unmatched: 6. The CDR3 is CASSQRLAGGAEQFF. The CDR3 DNA follows: TGTGCCAGTAGTCAAAGACTAGCGGGAGGGGCTGAGCAGTTCTTC.

The CDR3 nucleotides read TGTGCCAGCAGTGATTACAGTTATGCCGGGGAGCTGTTTTTT. Its translation is CASSDYSYAGELFF. The chain is built from TRBV2 and TRBJ2-2; D is unclear. Trimming took 3 bases from V and 6 from J, leaving 11 bases between them. The length of the CDR3 is 14 residues. CDR1 is SNHLY, CDR2 FYNNEI, per germline.